A selection of T cell receptor beta chains follows, all from one sample in a study of T cell responses to AZD1222 COVID-19 vaccine. Generated by immunoSEQ multiplex PCR, the TCRdb table keeps only in-frame clones and is missing some. The repertoire consists of roughly 130,000 clones, with just over 85% occurring once and the leading ten covering 15% to 20%. This sample comprised peripheral blood, obtained on day 0 of MenACWY control vaccination. All receptors derive from an adult in good health. Each CDR3 is given with its conserved first and last residue. Each record gives: V gene, D gene, clone size, J gene, CDR3 protein, CDR3 DNA. D genes are given only for firm matches. The size entry is marked missing in some rows and otherwise reads once, few, many or a size class.

V: TRBV30; D: TRBD2; size: -; J: TRBJ2-7; CDR3: CAWIPSGRSGEQYF; DNA: TGTGCCTGGATTCCTAGCGGGAGGTCGGGGGAGCAGTACTTC
V: TRBV27; D: -; size: -; J: TRBJ2-1; CDR3: CASAADRGNEQFF; DNA: TGTGCCAGCGCGGCCGATAGAGGAAATGAGCAGTTCTTC
V: TRBV21-1; D: -; size: -; J: TRBJ1-2; CDR3: CASSKVAPRYSPDYGYTF; DNA: TGTGCCAGCAGCAAAGTTGCACCTCGGTACAGCCCTGACTATGGCTACACCTTC
V: TRBV5-6; D: -; size: once; J: TRBJ2-3; CDR3: CASSLGQASTDTQYF; DNA: TGTGCCAGCAGCCTGGGACAAGCTAGCACAGATACGCAGTATTTT
V: TRBV12-3/TRBV12-4; D: -; size: -; J: TRBJ1-1; CDR3: CASSLMETAFF; DNA: TGTGCCAGCAGTTTGATGGAAACAGCTTTCTTT
V: TRBV2; D: -; size: once; J: TRBJ2-7; CDR3: CASRQDSYEQYF; DNA: TGTGCCAGCAGACAGGATTCCTACGAGCAGTACTTC
V: TRBV5-1; D: -; size: few; J: TRBJ1-3; CDR3: CASSSDFRNTIYF; DNA: TGCGCCAGCAGCTCAGACTTCCGAAACACCATATATTTT
V: TRBV10-3; D: -; size: once; J: TRBJ1-1; CDR3: CAISEFPGGGTEAFF; DNA: TGTGCCATCAGTGAGTTTCCGGGGGGAGGCACTGAAGCTTTCTTT
V: TRBV30; D: TRBD2; size: -; J: TRBJ2-2; CDR3: CAWSHSDWGGWRENTGELFF; DNA: TGTGCCTGGAGTCACTCCGACTGGGGGGGGTGGCGGGAGAACACCGGGGAGCTGTTTTTT
V: TRBV11-2; D: TRBD2; size: -; J: TRBJ2-1; CDR3: CASSTRTSGYNEQFF; DNA: TGTGCCAGCAGCACAAGGACTAGCGGTTACAATGAGCAGTTCTTC
V: TRBV30; D: -; size: -; J: TRBJ2-7; CDR3: CAWSVGTRSEQYF; DNA: TGTGCCTGGAGTGTGGGGACACGGAGCGAGCAGTACTTC
V: TRBV3-1/TRBV3-2; D: -; size: -; J: TRBJ1-5; CDR3: CASSQDPQVSNQPQHF; DNA: TGTGCCAGCAGCCAAGATCCCCAGGTCAGCAATCAGCCCCAGCATTTT
V: TRBV6-6; D: TRBD2; size: few; J: TRBJ2-2; CDR3: CASSPPTGTSGRKTGELFF; DNA: TGTGCCAGCAGTCCCCCTACCGGGACTAGCGGGAGAAAGACCGGGGAGCTGTTTTTT
V: TRBV4-2; D: TRBD1; size: -; J: TRBJ2-7; CDR3: CASSYGTGGTYEQYF; DNA: TGTGCCAGCAGCTACGGGACAGGGGGAACCTACGAGCAGTACTTC
V: TRBV7-9; D: TRBD1; size: -; J: TRBJ1-3; CDR3: CASSFDRGISGNTIYF; DNA: TGTGCCAGCAGCTTTGACAGGGGCATCTCTGGAAACACCATATATTTT
V: TRBV28; D: -; size: -; J: TRBJ2-7; CDR3: CATGSTYEQYF; DNA: TGTGCCACCGGGTCGACATACGAGCAGTACTTC
V: TRBV19; D: -; size: -; J: TRBJ1-2; CDR3: CASTRDGGYTF; DNA: TGTGCCAGTACCCGGGACGGCGGCTACACCTTC